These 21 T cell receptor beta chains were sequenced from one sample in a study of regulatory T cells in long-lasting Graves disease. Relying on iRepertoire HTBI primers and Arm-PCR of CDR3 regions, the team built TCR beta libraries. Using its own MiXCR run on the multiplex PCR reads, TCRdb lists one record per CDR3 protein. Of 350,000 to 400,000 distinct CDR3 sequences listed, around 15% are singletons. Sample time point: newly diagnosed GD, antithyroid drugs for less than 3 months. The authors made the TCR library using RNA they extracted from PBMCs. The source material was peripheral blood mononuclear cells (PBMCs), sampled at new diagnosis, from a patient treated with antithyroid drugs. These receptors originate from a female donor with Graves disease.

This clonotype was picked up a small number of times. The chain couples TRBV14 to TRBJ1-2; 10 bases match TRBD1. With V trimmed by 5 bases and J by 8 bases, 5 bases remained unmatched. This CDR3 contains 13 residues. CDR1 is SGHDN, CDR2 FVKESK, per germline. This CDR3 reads CASSFDRGQGYTF. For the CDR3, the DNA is TGTGCCAGCAGCTTTGACAGGGGGCAAGGCTACACCTTC.

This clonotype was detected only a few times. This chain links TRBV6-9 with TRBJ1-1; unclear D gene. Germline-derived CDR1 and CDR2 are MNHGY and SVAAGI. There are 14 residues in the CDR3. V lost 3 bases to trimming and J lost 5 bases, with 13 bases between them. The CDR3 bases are TGTGCCAGCAGTTACTCCACTCGGGGAACTGAAGCTTTCTTT. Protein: CASSYSTRGTEAFF.

The CDR3: CASTVGGGVYNEQFF. Written as DNA, the CDR3 is TGTGCCAGCACCGTCGGGGGGGGGGTCTACAATGAGCAGTTCTTC. V and J are TRBV12-3 or TRBV12-4 and TRBJ2-1; 8 nucleotides agree with TRBD2. The trim removed 7 bases at V and 3 bases at J, leaving 8 bases unmatched. The CDR3 sequence is 15 residues long.

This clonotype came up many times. The CDR3: CASSLGRTSGMDTQYF. CDR3 nucleotides: TGTGCCAGCAGCTTAGGCCGTACTAGCGGGATGGATACGCAGTATTTT. J is TRBJ2-3 and V is TRBV13, with 10 bases identical to TRBD2. Germline loops: CDR1 PRHDT, CDR2 FYEKMQ (reference sequence). This CDR3 contains 16 residues. V shed 0 bases, J shed 6 bases, and the junction held 6 bases outside the gene matches.

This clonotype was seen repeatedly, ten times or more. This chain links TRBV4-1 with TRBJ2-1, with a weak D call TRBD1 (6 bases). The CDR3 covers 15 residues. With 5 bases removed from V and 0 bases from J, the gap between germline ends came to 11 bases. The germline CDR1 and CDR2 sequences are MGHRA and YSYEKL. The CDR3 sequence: CASSVRDTSYNEQFF. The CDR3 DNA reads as TGCGCCAGCAGCGTCCGGGACACCTCCTACAATGAGCAGTTCTTC.

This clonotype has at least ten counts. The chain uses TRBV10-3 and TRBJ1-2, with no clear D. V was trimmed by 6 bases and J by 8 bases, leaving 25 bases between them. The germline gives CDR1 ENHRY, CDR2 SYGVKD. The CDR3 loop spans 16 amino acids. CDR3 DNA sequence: TGTGCCATCAGACCACGTAACCCGGGAAGCCGGGGAGGCTACACCTTC. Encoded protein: CAIRPRNPGSRGGYTF.

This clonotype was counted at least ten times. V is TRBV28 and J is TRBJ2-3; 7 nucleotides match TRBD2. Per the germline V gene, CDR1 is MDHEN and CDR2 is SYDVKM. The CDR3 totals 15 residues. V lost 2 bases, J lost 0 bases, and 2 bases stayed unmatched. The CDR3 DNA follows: TGTGCCAGCAGTTTAGGGGGGGTTAGCACAGATACGCAGTATTTT. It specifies CASSLGGVSTDTQYF.

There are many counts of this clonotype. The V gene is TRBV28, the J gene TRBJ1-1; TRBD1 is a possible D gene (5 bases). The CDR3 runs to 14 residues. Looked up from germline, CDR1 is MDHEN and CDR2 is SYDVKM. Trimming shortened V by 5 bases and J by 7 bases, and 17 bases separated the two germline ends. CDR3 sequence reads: CASSLNRDGDEAFF. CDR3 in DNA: TGTGCCAGCAGTCTTAATCGGGACGGCGATGAAGCTTTCTTT.

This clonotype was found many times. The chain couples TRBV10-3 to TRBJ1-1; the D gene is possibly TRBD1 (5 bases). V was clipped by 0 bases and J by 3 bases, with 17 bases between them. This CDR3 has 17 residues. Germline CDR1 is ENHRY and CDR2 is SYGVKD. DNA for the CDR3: TGTGCCATCAGTGAGTCGATACGAGATCCAGGGTACACTGAAGCTTTCTTT. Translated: CAISESIRDPGYTEAFF.

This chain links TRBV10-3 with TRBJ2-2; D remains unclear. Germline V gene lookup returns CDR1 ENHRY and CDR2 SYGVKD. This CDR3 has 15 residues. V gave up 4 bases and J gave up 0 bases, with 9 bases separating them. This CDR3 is CAISGVPTNTGELFF. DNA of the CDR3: TGTGCCATCAGTGGGGTCCCCACGAACACCGGGGAGCTGTTTTTT.

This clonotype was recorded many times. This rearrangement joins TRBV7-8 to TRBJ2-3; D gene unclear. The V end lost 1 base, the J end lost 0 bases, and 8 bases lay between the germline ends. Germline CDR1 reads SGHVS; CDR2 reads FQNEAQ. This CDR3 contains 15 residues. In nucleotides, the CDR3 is TGTGCCAGCAGCTTAGGAGACTTTAGCACAGATACGCAGTATTTT. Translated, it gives CASSLGDFSTDTQYF. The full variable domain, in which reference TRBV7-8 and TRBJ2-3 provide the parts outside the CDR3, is GAGVSQSPRYKVAKRGQDVALRCDPISGHVSLFWYQQALGQGPEFLTYFQNEAQLDKSGLPSDRFFAERPEGSVSTLKIQRTQQEDSAVYLCASSLGDFSTDTQYFGPGTRLTVL.

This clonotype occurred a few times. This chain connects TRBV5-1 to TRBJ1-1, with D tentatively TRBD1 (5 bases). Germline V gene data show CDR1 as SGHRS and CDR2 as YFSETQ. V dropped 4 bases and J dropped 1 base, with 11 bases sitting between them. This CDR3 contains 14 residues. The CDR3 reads CASSDPGGNTEAFF. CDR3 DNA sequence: TGCGCCAGCAGCGATCCCGGGGGGAACACTGAAGCTTTCTTT.

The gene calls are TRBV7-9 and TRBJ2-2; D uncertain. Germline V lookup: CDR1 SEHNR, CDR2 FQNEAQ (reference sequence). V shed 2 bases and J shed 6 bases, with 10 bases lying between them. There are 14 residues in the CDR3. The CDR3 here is CASSLLRVAGELFF. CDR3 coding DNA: TGTGCCAGCAGCTTATTAAGGGTGGCCGGGGAGCTGTTTTTT.

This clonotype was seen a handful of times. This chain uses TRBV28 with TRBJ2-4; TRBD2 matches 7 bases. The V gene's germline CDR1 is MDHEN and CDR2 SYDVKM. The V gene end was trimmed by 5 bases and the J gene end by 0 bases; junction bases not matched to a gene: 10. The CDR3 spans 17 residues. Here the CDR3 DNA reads TGTGCCAGCAGTCCCTTCGGCGGGAGACTAGCCAAAAACATTCAGTACTTC. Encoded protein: CASSPFGGRLAKNIQYF.

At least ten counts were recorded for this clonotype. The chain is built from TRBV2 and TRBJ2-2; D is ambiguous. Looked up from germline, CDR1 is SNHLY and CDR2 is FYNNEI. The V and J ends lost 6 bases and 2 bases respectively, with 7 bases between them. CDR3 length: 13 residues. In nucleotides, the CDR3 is TGTGCCAGCAGGAGTTACAACACCGGGGAGCTGTTTTTT. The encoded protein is CASRSYNTGELFF.

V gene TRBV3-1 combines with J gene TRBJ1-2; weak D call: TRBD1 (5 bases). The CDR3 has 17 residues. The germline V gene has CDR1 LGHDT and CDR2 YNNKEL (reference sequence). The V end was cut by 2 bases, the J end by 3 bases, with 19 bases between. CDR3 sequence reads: CASSQNLWDLDDYGYTF. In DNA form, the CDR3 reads TGTGCCAGCAGCCAAAATCTTTGGGACCTAGACGACTATGGCTACACCTTC.

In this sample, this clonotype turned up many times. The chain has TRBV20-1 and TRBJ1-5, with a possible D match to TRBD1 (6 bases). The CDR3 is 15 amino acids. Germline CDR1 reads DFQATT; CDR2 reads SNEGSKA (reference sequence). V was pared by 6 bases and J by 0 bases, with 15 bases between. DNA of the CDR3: TGCAGTGCCGGGACACCTTCTCCTAGCAATCAGCCCCAGCATTTT. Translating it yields CSAGTPSPSNQPQHF.

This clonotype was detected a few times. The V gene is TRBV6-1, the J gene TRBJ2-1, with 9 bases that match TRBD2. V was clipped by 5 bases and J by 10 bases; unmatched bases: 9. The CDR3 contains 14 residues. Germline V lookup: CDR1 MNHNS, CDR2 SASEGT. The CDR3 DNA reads TGTGCCAGCAGTCCGTTACATGGGACTAGCGAGCAGTTCTTC. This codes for CASSPLHGTSEQFF.

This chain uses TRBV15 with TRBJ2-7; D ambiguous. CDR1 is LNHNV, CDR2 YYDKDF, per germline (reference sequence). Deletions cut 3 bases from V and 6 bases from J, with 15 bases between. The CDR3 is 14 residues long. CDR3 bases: TGTGCCACCAGCAGGATCGACACCGCCGGCGAGCAGTACTTC. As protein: CATSRIDTAGEQYF.

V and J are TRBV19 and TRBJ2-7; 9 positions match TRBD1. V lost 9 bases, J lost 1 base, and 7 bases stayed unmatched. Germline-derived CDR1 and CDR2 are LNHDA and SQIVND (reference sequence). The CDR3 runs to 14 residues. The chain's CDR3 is CASRKGQGSYEQYF. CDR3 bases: TGTGCCAGCAGAAAGGGACAGGGATCCTACGAGCAGTACTTC.

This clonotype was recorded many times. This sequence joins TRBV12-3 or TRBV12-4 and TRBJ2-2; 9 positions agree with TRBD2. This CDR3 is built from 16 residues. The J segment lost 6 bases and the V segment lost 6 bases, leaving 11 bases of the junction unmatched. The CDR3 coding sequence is TGTGCCAGCAGCACCGCCGGTAGCGGGAGCGCCGGGGAGCTGTTTTTT. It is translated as CASSTAGSGSAGELFF.